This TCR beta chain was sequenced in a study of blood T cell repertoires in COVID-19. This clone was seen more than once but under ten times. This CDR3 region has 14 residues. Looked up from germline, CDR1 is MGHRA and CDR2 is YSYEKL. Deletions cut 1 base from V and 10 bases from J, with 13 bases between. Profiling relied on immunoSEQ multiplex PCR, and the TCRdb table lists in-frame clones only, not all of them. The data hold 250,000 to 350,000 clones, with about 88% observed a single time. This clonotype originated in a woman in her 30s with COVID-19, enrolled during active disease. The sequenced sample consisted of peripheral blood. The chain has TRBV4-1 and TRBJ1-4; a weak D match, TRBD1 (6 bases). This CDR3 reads CASSQGRGGGKLFF. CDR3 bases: TGCGCCAGCAGCCAAGGACGGGGAGGGGGAAAACTGTTTTTT.